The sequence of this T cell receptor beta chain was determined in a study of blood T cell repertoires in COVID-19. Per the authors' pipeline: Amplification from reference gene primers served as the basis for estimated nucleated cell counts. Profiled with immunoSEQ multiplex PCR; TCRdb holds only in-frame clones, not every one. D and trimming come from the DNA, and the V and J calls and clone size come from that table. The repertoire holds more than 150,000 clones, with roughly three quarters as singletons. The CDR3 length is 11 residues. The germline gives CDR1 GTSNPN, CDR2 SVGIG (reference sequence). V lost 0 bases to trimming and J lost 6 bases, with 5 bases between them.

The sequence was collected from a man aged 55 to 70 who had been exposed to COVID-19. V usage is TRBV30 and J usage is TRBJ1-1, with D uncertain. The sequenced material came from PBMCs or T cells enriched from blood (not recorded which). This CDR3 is CAWSVGAEAFF. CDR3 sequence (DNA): TGTGCCTGGAGTGTAGGAGCTGAAGCTTTCTTT.